These 5 T cell receptor beta chains were all obtained from the same sample, sequenced in a study of T cells in localized non-small cell lung cancer. TCRdb's copy holds only in-frame clones and misses some; the assay was immunoSEQ multiplex PCR. The top ten clones hold roughly 2.5% of a sample with around 50,000 clones, 86% of them seen once. Sequences were derived from PBMCs, sampled before any cancer treatment. Every receptor here comes from a man between 40 and 75 years old with stage II lung adenocarcinoma.

V gene TRBV30 combines with J gene TRBJ2-3, with TRBD2 identical over 8 bases. The CDR3 runs to 16 residues. Germline V gene sequence: CDR1 GTSNPN, CDR2 SVGIG (reference sequence). Losses at the gene ends were 6 bases for V and 2 bases for J; bases not matched to a gene: 13. Written as DNA, the CDR3 is TGTGCCTGCAACCTCCCCGGGGGGGGGAACACAGATACGCAGTATTTT. Translated, it gives CACNLPGGGNTDTQYF.

This sequence joins TRBV7-9 and TRBJ1-2; the match to TRBD1 covers 7 bases. Looked up from germline, CDR1 is SEHNR and CDR2 is FQNEAQ (reference sequence). V gave up 1 base and J gave up 5 bases; unmatched junction bases: 4. This CDR3 is built from 14 residues. The DNA for the CDR3 is TGTGCCAGCAGCTTAGGGGGGACAGTTTATGGCTACACCTTC. Its translation: CASSLGGTVYGYTF.

The chain employs TRBV2 and TRBJ2-1, with D unclear. CDR3 length: 15 amino acids. The ends were cut back, 8 bases at V and 4 bases at J, with 18 bases in the middle. Germline CDR1 and CDR2: SNHLY and FYNNEI. DNA of the CDR3: TGTGCCAGCGGTCCGCAGTCAATTTTATACAATGAGCAGTTCTTC. It yields the protein CASGPQSILYNEQFF.

The chain links TRBV25-1 to TRBJ1-4; a weak D match, TRBD1 (6 bases). Germline CDR1 is MGHDK and CDR2 is SYGVNS. The CDR3 length is 17 residues. Trimming left V 2 bases short and J 4 bases short, with 17 bases between. CDR3 nucleotide sequence: TGTGCCAGCAGTGAACAACGCTCGGGGGCGATTAATGAAAAACTGTTTTTT. It codes for CASSEQRSGAINEKLFF.

This chain connects TRBV5-1 to TRBJ2-5; 11 bases align to TRBD2. Germline V CDR1 and CDR2: SGHRS, YFSETQ. V dropped 0 bases and J dropped 4; count of bases not matched to a gene: 5. The CDR3 runs to 16 residues. The CDR3 sequence: CASSLAIAGGRETQYF. The DNA of the CDR3 is TGCGCCAGCAGCTTGGCCATAGCGGGGGGGCGAGAGACCCAGTACTTC.